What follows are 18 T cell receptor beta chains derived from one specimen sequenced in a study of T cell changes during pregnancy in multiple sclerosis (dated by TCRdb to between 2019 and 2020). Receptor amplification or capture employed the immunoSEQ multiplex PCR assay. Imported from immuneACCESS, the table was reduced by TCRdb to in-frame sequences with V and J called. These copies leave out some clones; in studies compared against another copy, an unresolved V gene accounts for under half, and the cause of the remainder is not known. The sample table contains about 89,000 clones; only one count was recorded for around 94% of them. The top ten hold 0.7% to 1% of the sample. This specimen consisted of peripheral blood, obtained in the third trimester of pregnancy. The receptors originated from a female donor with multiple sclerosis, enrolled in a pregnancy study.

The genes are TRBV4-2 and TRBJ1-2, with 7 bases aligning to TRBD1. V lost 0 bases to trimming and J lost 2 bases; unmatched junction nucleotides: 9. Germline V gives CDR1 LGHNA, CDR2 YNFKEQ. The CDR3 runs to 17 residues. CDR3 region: CASSQDTGATPNYGYTF. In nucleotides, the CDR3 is TGTGCCAGCAGCCAAGATACAGGGGCCACCCCCAACTATGGCTACACCTTC.

The chain's CDR3 is CASRGLGLAASTDTQYF. The CDR3, as DNA: TGTGCCAGCAGGGGCCTGGGACTAGCGGCTAGCACAGATACGCAGTATTTT. The chain recombines TRBV27 with TRBJ2-3, with 11 bases fitting TRBD2. The CDR3 spans 17 residues. The germline V gene encodes CDR1 MNHEY and CDR2 SMNVEV (reference sequence). With V trimmed by 6 bases and J by 0 bases, 8 bases remained unmatched.

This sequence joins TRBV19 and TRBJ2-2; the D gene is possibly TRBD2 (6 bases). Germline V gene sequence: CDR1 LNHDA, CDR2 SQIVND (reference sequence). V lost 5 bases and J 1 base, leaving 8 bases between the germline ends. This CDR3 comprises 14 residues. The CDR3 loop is CASSGGVNTGELFF. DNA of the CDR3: TGTGCCAGTAGTGGAGGGGTGAACACCGGGGAGCTGTTTTTT.

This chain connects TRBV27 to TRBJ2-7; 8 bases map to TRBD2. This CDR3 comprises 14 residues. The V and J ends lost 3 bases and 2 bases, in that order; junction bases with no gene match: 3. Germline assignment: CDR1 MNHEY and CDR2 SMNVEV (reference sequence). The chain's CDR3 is CASSFPGGAYEQYF. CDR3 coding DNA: TGTGCCAGCAGTTTCCCCGGGGGGGCCTACGAGCAGTACTTC.

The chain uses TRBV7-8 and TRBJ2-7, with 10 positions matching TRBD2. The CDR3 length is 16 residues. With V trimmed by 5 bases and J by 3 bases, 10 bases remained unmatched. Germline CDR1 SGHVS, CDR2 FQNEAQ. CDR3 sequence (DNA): TGTGCCAGCAGCCACCCCAAGCGGGAGGGCCACTACGAGCAGTACTTC. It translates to CASSHPKREGHYEQYF.

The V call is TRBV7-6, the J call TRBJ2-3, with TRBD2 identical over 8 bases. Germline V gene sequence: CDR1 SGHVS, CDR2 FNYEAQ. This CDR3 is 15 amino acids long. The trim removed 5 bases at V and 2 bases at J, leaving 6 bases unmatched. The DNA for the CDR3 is TGTGCCAGCAGCCTGGGAGCGGGAGTCACAGATACGCAGTATTTT. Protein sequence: CASSLGAGVTDTQYF.

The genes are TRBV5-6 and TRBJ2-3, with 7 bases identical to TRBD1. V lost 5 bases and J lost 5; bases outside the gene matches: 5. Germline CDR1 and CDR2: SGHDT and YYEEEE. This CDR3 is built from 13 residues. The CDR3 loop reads CASRTGAGDTQYF. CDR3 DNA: TGTGCCAGCAGAACAGGGGCGGGAGATACGCAGTATTTT.

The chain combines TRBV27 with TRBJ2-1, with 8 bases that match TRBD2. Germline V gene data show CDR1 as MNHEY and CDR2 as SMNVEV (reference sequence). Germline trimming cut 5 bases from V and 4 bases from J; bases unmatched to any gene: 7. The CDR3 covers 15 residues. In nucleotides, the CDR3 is TGTGCCAGCAGTGTAGCGGGGCTCTTATACAATGAGCAGTTCTTC. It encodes CASSVAGLLYNEQFF.

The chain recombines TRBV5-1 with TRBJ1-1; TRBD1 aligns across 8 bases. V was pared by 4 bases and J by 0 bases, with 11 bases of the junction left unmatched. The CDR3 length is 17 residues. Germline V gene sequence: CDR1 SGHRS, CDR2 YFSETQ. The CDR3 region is CASSPPIRTGMNTEAFF. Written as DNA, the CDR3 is TGCGCCAGCAGCCCGCCAATTAGGACAGGGATGAACACTGAAGCTTTCTTT.

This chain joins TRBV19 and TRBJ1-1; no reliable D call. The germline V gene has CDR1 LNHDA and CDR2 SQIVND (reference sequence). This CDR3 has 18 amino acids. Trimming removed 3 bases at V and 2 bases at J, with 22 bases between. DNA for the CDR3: TGTGCCAGTAGTATCCCTCAGCTATTACGGGTCTCAAACACTGAAGCTTTCTTT. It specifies CASSIPQLLRVSNTEAFF.

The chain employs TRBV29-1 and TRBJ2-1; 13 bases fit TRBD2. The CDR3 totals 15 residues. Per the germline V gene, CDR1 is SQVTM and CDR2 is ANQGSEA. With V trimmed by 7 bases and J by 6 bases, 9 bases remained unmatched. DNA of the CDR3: TGCAGCGCACGGACTAGCGGGAGTGGGGCCAATGAGCAGTTCTTC. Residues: CSARTSGSGANEQFF.

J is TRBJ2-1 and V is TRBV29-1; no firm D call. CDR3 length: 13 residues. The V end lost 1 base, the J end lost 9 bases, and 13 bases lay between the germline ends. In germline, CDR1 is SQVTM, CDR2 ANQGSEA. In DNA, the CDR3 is TGCAGCGTTGAAGTCTGGCAGGTTCGTGAGCAGTTCTTC. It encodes CSVEVWQVREQFF.

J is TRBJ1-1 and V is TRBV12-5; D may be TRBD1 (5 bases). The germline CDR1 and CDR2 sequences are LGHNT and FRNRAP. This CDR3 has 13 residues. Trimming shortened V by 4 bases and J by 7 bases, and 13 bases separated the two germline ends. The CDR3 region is CASGSPTGVEAFF. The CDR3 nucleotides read TGTGCTAGTGGTTCTCCCACGGGGGTTGAAGCTTTCTTT. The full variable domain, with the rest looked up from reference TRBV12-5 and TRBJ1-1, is DARVTQTPRHKVTEMGQEVTMRCQPILGHNTVFWYRQTMMQGLELLAYFRNRAPLDDSGMPKDRFSAEMPDATLATLKIQPSEPRDSAVYFCASGSPTGVEAFFGQGTRLTVV.

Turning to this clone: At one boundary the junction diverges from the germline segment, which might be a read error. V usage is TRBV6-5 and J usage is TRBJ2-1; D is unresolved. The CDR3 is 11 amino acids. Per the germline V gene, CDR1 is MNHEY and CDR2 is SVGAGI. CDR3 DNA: TGTGCCAGCAGGTACTTCGGGGAGCAGTTCTTC. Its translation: CASRYFGEQFF.

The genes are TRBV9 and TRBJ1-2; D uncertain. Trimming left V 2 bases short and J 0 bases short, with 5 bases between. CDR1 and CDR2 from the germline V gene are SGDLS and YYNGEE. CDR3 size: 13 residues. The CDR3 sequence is CASSVSANYGYTF. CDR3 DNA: TGTGCCAGCAGCGTGTCTGCTAACTATGGCTACACCTTC.

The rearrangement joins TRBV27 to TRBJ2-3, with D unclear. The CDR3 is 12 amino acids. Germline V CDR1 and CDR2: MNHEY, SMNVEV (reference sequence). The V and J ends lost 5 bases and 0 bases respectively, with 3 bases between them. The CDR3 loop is CASSPSTDTQYF. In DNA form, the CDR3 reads TGTGCCAGCAGTCCGAGCACAGATACGCAGTATTTT.

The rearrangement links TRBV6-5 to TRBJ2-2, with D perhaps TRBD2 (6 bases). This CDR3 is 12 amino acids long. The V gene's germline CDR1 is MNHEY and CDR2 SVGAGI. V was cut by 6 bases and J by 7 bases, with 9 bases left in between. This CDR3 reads CASSPGGGELFF. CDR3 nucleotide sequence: TGTGCCAGCAGCCCCGGGGGCGGGGAGCTGTTTTTT.

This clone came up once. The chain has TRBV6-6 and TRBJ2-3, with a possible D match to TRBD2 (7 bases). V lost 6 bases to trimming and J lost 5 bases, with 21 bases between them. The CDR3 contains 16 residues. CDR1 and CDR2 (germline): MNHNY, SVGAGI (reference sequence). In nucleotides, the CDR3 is TGTGCCAGCAGGAAAGGGGGAGGGACGGGAGGAGATACGCAGTATTTT. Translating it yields CASRKGGGTGGDTQYF.